This TCR beta chain was captured by sequencing in a study of blood T cell repertoires in COVID-19. Study-wide background: PBMCs, B-cell-depleted T cells, or T cells were the source of the cDNA or gDNA that made up the material.

Per the original methods: Amplified reference gene primers provided the basis for estimating nucleated cell counts. Sequenced by immunoSEQ multiplex PCR; TCRdb stores in-frame clones only, minus some. The V and J calls and clone size are taken from that table; D and trimming were inferred from the DNA. The sample yields fewer than 250,000 clones, about 83% seen once. This CDR3 is 18 amino acids long. Germline CDR1 is SGHAT and CDR2 is FQNNGV. Trimming cost V 1 base and J 7 bases; bases outside gene matches: 13. The sample consisted of peripheral blood. The chain couples TRBV11-2 to TRBJ2-1; 10 bases agree with TRBD2. The TCR sequence derives from a man aged 50 to 59 with active or convalescent COVID-19. Here the CDR3 reads CASSLAGEKRGGLNEQFF. As DNA, the CDR3 is TGTGCCAGCAGCTTAGCCGGCGAAAAGCGGGGGGGACTTAATGAGCAGTTCTTC.